The T cell receptor (beta chain) described here comes from a study of CD8 T cells in ankylosing spondylitis. The sample holds a few counts of this clonotype. Its target is not known. General study points: CD8+ disease-linked clones were present at relatively low frequencies in blood. A TCR beta motif of under 10 highly homologous variants appeared characteristic of ankylosing spondylitis blood. The clones that were linked to disease were reported to be significantly enriched in matched synovial fluid samples from ankylosing spondylitis patients.

One entry per CDR3 protein results from TCRdb running MiXCR on the 5' RACE reads. The sample yields about 240,000 distinct CDR3 sequences, approximately 11% seen once. This sequence was found in a male donor with ankylosing spondylitis or in good health (not recorded which). The specimen sequenced was blood, either unsorted or a sorted T cell fraction (not recorded which).

CDR3 sequence: CASSSRGASAYQETQYF. CDR3 bases: TGCGCCAGCAGCTCAAGAGGGGCTAGCGCCTACCAAGAGACCCAGTACTTC. This sequence joins TRBV4-1 and TRBJ2-5, with D perhaps matching TRBD2 (6 bases). V gave up 5 bases and J gave up 0 bases, with 19 bases separating them. The CDR3 has 17 residues. Germline V gene data show CDR1 as MGHRA and CDR2 as YSYEKL.